This T cell receptor beta chain came from a study of molecular identifiers for immune sequencing clone quantification. This clonotype was seen repeatedly, ten times or more. Via MiXCR, TCRdb re-called the PCR reads, giving one row per CDR3 protein. The table records about 300,000 distinct CDR3 sequences, about a fifth of them present only once. The CDR3 is 15 residues long. V lost 0 bases to trimming and J lost 5 bases, with 12 bases between them. Germline V gene data show CDR1 as MNHEY and CDR2 as SMNVEV (reference sequence). This rearrangement joins TRBV27 to TRBJ2-3; D call uncertain. The specimen was naive CD8+ T cells from blood, with Jurkat cell RNA spiked in. Subset in this sample: FACS-sorted CD8+CD4-CCR7+CD45RA+ naive T cells. This sequence originates from a human donor in good health. Some libraries in this study had Jurkat cell RNA spiked in. The CDR3 region has the DNA TGTGCCAGCAGTTTATCATCCGGCCCTCTAGATACGCAGTATTTT. Its translation is CASSLSSGPLDTQYF.